This entry lists 9 T cell receptor beta chains sequenced from one sample in a study of blood T cell repertoires in COVID-19. Data came from immunoSEQ multiplex PCR; TCRdb stores just in-frame clones and leaves some out. The top ten clones hold 15% to 20% of a sample with 95,000 to 100,000 clones, roughly nine tenths of them seen once. Input material: peripheral blood. These receptor sequences come from a man between 45 and 60 years old with acute or convalescent COVID-19.

The chain uses TRBV13 and TRBJ2-1; 9 nucleotides agree with TRBD2. V dropped 5 bases and J dropped 10; count of bases not matched to a gene: 12. CDR1 is PRHDT and CDR2 is FYEKMQ in the germline V gene (reference sequence). The CDR3 runs to 15 residues. CDR3 in DNA: TGTGCCAGCAGCCCCAGCGGCGGGGGGGTGCGGGAGCAGTTCTTC. Protein product: CASSPSGGGVREQFF.

CDR3 sequence: CASSRSQGREETQYF. CDR3 in DNA: TGTGCCAGCAGCCGATCACAGGGACGTGAGGAGACCCAGTACTTC. This chain joins TRBV2 and TRBJ2-5, with D maybe TRBD1 (6 bases). The CDR3 is made up of 15 amino acids. In germline, CDR1 is SNHLY, CDR2 FYNNEI. V lost 6 bases, J lost 5 bases, and 19 bases lay in between.

The chain employs TRBV28 and TRBJ2-7, with TRBD2 matching 8 bases. The V and J ends lost 10 bases and 1 base, in that order; junction bases with no gene match: 12. Germline V lookup: CDR1 MDHEN, CDR2 SYDVKM. The CDR3 extends over 15 amino acids. CDR3 sequence reads: CATLLGGGGSYEQYF. The CDR3 coding sequence is TGTGCCACACTACTCGGGGGGGGTGGGTCCTACGAGCAGTACTTC. Using reference TRBV28 and TRBJ2-7 for the parts outside the CDR3, the full variable domain is DVKVTQSSRYLVKRTGEKVFLECVQDMDHENMFWYRQDPGLGLRLIYFSYDVKMKEKGDIPEGYSVSREKKERFSLILESASTNQTSMYLCATLLGGGGSYEQYFGPGTRLTVT.

This clone was seen just once. V usage is TRBV30 and J usage is TRBJ2-2; no clear D. V dropped 4 bases and J dropped 1 base, with 4 bases sitting between them. Germline V gene sequence: CDR1 GTSNPN, CDR2 SVGIG (reference sequence). There are 12 residues in the CDR3. The CDR3 bases are TGTGCCTGGACCTGGAACACCGGGGAGCTGTTTTTT. This sequence encodes CAWTWNTGELFF. Full variable domain (rest looked up from reference TRBV30 and TRBJ2-2): SQTIHQWPATLVQPVGSPLSLECTVEGTSNPNLYWYRQAAGRGLQLLFYSVGIGQISSEVPQNLSASRPQDRQFILSSKKLLLSDSGFYLCAWTWNTGELFFGEGSRLTVL.

V gene TRBV6-4 combines with J gene TRBJ1-2; 7 bases fit TRBD1. V lost 0 bases and J lost 6; bases outside the gene matches: 13. The germline V gene has CDR1 MRHNA and CDR2 SNTAGT. The CDR3 loop spans 17 amino acids. In DNA, the CDR3 is TGTGCCAGCAGTGACTCACAAAGCCCCAGGGGGAGAGATGGCTACACCTTC. It encodes CASSDSQSPRGRDGYTF.

This rearrangement joins TRBV2 to TRBJ2-1, with D possibly matching TRBD2 (7 bases). V lost 5 bases and J 9 bases, leaving 14 bases between the germline ends. Germline assignment: CDR1 SNHLY and CDR2 FYNNEI. The CDR3 spans 13 residues. CDR3 sequence reads: CASSFVGGPEQFF. DNA of the CDR3: TGTGCCAGCAGTTTTGTGGGGGGGCCTGAGCAGTTCTTC.

V is TRBV30 and J is TRBJ1-3, with a weak D call TRBD1 (6 bases). The CDR3 runs to 14 residues. The germline V gene has CDR1 GTSNPN and CDR2 SVGIG (reference sequence). The V and J ends lost 5 bases and 3 bases respectively, with 14 bases between them. The CDR3: CAWAQGTVGNTIYF. The CDR3 nucleotides read TGTGCCTGGGCTCAGGGGACCGTTGGAAACACCATATATTTT. Full variable domain (remainder filled in from reference TRBV30 and TRBJ1-3): SQTIHQWPATLVQPVGSPLSLECTVEGTSNPNLYWYRQAAGRGLQLLFYSVGIGQISSEVPQNLSASRPQDRQFILSSKKLLLSDSGFYLCAWAQGTVGNTIYFGEGSWLTVV.

As DNA, the CDR3 is TGTGCCAGCAATAAACTAGGTACCGGGGAGCTGTTTTTT. Its protein is CASNKLGTGELFF. The chain has TRBV2 and TRBJ2-2; a possible D gene is TRBD2 (5 bases). This CDR3 is built from 13 residues. The V end lost 7 bases, the J end lost 5 bases, and 11 bases lay between the germline ends. Germline assignment: CDR1 SNHLY and CDR2 FYNNEI.

Here the CDR3 DNA reads TGCGCCAGCAGCTTGGTCGGGGAGAACACCGGGGAGCTGTTTTTT. It is translated as CASSLVGENTGELFF. The gene calls are TRBV5-1 and TRBJ2-2; D might be TRBD2 (5 bases). The CDR3 runs 15 residues. Germline V lookup: CDR1 SGHRS, CDR2 YFSETQ. V lost 0 bases and J lost 1, with 7 bases in between.